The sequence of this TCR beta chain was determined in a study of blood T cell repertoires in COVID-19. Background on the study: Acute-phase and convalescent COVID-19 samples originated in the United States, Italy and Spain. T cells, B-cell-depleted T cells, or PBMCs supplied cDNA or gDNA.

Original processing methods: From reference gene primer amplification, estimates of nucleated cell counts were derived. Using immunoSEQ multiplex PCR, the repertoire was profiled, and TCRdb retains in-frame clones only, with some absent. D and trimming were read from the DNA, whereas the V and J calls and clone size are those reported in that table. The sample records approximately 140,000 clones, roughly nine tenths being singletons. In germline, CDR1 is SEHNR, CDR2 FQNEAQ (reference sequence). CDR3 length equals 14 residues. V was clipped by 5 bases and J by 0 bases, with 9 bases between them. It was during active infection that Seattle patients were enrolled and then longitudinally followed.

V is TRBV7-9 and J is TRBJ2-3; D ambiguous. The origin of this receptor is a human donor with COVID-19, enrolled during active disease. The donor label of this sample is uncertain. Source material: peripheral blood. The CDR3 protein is CASSLPLSTDTQYF. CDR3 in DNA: TGTGCCAGCAGCCTCCCCCTTAGCACAGATACGCAGTATTTT.